This passage covers 10 T cell receptor beta chains from one sample sequenced in a study of human T cells and chemical hapten exposure. In TCRdb, the RACE reads were re-called with MiXCR into one record per CDR3 protein. The repertoire has around 120,000 distinct CDR3 sequences, approximately 15% of them found once; the top ten carry 0.92%. The time point denotes: patch test 1, 2 weeks after DPC sensitization. The treatment is: therapeutic diphenylcyclopropenone sensitization with weekly scalp DPC. Sequencing was performed on whole blood, taken in connection with sensitization to the hapten diphenylcyclopropenone (DPC). Receptor source: a man younger than 35 with alopecia areata. Some clones in this sample may be carry-over from other donors' samples.

This chain joins TRBV24-1 and TRBJ2-3; TRBD2 matches 8 bases. V lost 7 bases to trimming and J lost 4 bases; unmatched junction nucleotides: 15. This CDR3 contains 17 residues. Per germline, CDR1 KGHDR and CDR2 SFDVKD. The CDR3 DNA reads as TGTGCCACCAGCGACGGGGGGGCCAAGGTAGGGGCAGATACGCAGTATTTT. It codes for CATSDGGAKVGADTQYF.

The chain carries TRBV20-1 and TRBJ2-1; TRBD1 is a possible D gene (6 bases). Germline CDR1 DFQATT, CDR2 SNEGSKA (reference sequence). The CDR3 contains 15 residues. Between the trimmed V and J ends, which lost 6 bases and 6 bases, there was a span of 21 bases. The CDR3 nucleotides are TGCAGTGCCCAGGATGCGCGTCGAGGGGGCAATGAGCAGTTCTTC. The encoded protein is CSAQDARRGGNEQFF.

The rearrangement uses TRBV11-2 and TRBJ1-6; unclear D gene. This CDR3 is built from 16 residues. Trimming removed 5 bases at V and 9 bases at J, with 20 bases between. Germline loops: CDR1 SGHAT, CDR2 FQNNGV. CDR3 nucleotide sequence: TGTGCCAGCAGCCCCCGTGCGCGAAAGTCAACTTCACCCCTCCACTTT. Its protein product is CASSPRARKSTSPLHF.

In this sample, this clonotype turned up a few times. The rearrangement links TRBV9 to TRBJ2-3; 7 bases are shared with TRBD1. Germline-derived CDR1 and CDR2 are SGDLS and YYNGEE. This CDR3 is built from 13 residues. With V trimmed by 3 bases and J by 12 bases, 10 bases remained unmatched. CDR3 residues: CASSEGTALIQYF. The CDR3 DNA is TGTGCCAGCAGCGAGGGGACAGCGCTAATCCAGTATTTT. Full variable domain (rest looked up from reference TRBV9 and TRBJ2-3): DSGVTQTPKHLITATGQRVTLRCSPRSGDLSVYWYQQSLDQGLQFLIQYYNGEERAKGNILERFSAQQFPDLHSELNLSSLELGDSALYFCASSEGTALIQYFGPGTRLTVL.

Only a few counts were recorded for this clonotype. The gene calls are TRBV2 and TRBJ2-3; D possibly corresponds to TRBD1 (6 bases). The CDR3 extends over 21 amino acids. Germline loops: CDR1 SNHLY, CDR2 FYNNEI. V gave up 0 bases and J gave up 3 bases, with 28 bases separating them. This CDR3 reads CASSEAHTATGVLPPTDTQYF. Written as DNA, the CDR3 is TGTGCCAGCAGTGAAGCGCACACGGCGACAGGAGTCCTCCCCCCGACAGATACGCAGTATTTT.

This clonotype was seen at least ten times. The chain combines TRBV20-1 with TRBJ1-2; D is ambiguous. V was shortened by 0 bases and J by 6 bases, with 5 bases between the two germline ends. Germline V gene data show CDR1 as DFQATT and CDR2 as SNEGSKA (reference sequence). CDR3 length equals 11 residues. The DNA of the CDR3 is TGCAGTGCTAGAGAAAGGCATGGCTACACCTTC. Protein product: CSARERHGYTF.

This clonotype was counted only a few times. This rearrangement joins TRBV12-3 or TRBV12-4 to TRBJ1-5, with D possibly being TRBD1 (5 bases). This CDR3 has 15 amino acids. V gave up 1 base and J gave up 6 bases, with 13 bases separating them. The DNA for the CDR3 is TGTGCCAGCAGTTTAGACAGGTTGAACGGTCAGCCCCAGCATTTT. This sequence encodes CASSLDRLNGQPQHF.

The chain couples TRBV7-3 to TRBJ2-5; 13 positions agree with TRBD2. Germline V gives CDR1 SGHTA, CDR2 FQGTGA. The length of the CDR3 is 14 residues. V was clipped by 3 bases and J by 5 bases; unmatched bases: 0. The CDR3 protein is CASSLGLAGETQYF. For the CDR3, the DNA is TGTGCCAGCAGCTTGGGACTAGCGGGGGAGACCCAGTACTTC.

This clonotype was found a few times. This chain joins TRBV11-1 and TRBJ1-2; 7 bases are shared with TRBD1. Trimming at V came to 6 bases and at J to 5 bases, leaving 6 bases not matched to a gene. Germline V gene lookup returns CDR1 SGHAT and CDR2 FQDESV (reference sequence). CDR3 size: 13 residues. The CDR3, as DNA: TGTGCCAGCAGGATGACAGGGATATATGGCTACACCTTC. This encodes CASRMTGIYGYTF.

The chain combines TRBV3-1 with TRBJ1-2, with a weak D call TRBD1 (6 bases). V dropped 4 bases and J dropped 0 bases, with 15 bases sitting between them. The CDR3 runs 16 residues. Per germline, CDR1 LGHDT and CDR2 YNNKEL (reference sequence). CDR3 DNA: TGTGCCAGCAGCCCGGCTGGACAGACAGCTAACTATGGCTACACCTTC. This sequence encodes CASSPAGQTANYGYTF. Full variable domain (missing parts from reference TRBV3-1 and TRBJ1-2): DTAVSQTPKYLVTQMGNDKSIKCEQNLGHDTMYWYKQDSKKFLKIMFSYNNKELIINETVPNRFSPKSPDKAHLNLHINSLELGDSAVYFCASSPAGQTANYGYTFGSGTRLTVV.